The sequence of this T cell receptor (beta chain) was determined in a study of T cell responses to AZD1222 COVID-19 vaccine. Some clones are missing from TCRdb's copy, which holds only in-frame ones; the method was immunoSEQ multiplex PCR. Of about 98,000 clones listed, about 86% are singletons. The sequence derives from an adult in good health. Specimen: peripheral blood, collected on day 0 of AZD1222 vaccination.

In DNA, the CDR3 is TGTGCCAGCAGCTTAGGGCAGGGGGCAGCCCAGCATTTT. This translates into CASSLGQGAAQHF. The chain recombines TRBV7-2 with TRBJ1-5; 8 bases line up with TRBD1. V gave up 1 base and J gave up 11 bases; unmatched junction bases: 4. Per the germline V gene, CDR1 is SGHTA and CDR2 is FQGNSA. CDR3 length: 13 residues.